This T cell receptor beta chain was identified during a study of cytomegalovirus exposure and HLA in healthy donors. Study overall: Assignment to the Caucasian-associated ancestry cluster applied to approximately 79% of the roughly 420 genotyped donors. The study, taken as a whole, reports: Trimming of TCR beta V- and J-genes showed a link, identified in a later analysis, to a missense DCLRE1C variant.

Donors in the study were healthy people who gave bone marrow. Germline V CDR1 and CDR2: MNHEY, SMNVEV (reference sequence). V gave up 6 bases and J gave up 4 bases, with 15 bases separating them. This CDR3 contains 14 residues. On this clone: Its cognate antigen is unknown.

PCR involved 60 Vbeta and 13 Jbeta primers. Here immunoSEQ multiplex PCR was the method, and the copy in TCRdb shows in-frame clones only, minus some. The data contain over 200,000 clones, approximately 70% of them singletons. V usage is TRBV27 and J usage is TRBJ1-2; D not resolved. This clonotype originated in a man aged 40-49 years in good health and CMV-seropositive. The source material was PBMCs. As DNA, the CDR3 is TGTGCCAGCAGCCCTAAGGAGGAACCCTATGGCTACACCTTC. It encodes CASSPKEEPYGYTF.